The T cell receptor (beta chain) under discussion was sequenced for a study of blood T cell repertoires in COVID-19. Study-wide background: Samples of COVID-19 (acute and convalescent) were obtained from the United States, Italy and Spain. PBMCs, B-cell-depleted T cells, or T cells were the source of the cDNA or gDNA that made up the material.

Original processing notes: How many nucleated cells were present was estimated from reference gene primer amplification. Here immunoSEQ multiplex PCR was the method, and the copy in TCRdb shows in-frame clones only, minus some. V and J calls and clone size are those listed in that table; D and trimming were worked out from the DNA. This sample yields around 60,000 clones, of which 70% to 90% are seen a single time; more than 0.95% belongs to the top ten. Germline CDR1 DFQATT, CDR2 SNEGSKA (reference sequence). The CDR3 totals 11 residues. The J segment lost 6 bases and the V segment lost 7 bases, leaving 6 bases of the junction unmatched.

Input material: peripheral blood. This clonotype was sampled from a man in his forties or fifties with acute or convalescent COVID-19. The J gene is TRBJ2-7, the V gene TRBV20-1; 7 bases match TRBD1. For the CDR3, the DNA is TGCAGTGTCACAGGGGCGGGCGAGCAGTACTTC. It translates to CSVTGAGEQYF.